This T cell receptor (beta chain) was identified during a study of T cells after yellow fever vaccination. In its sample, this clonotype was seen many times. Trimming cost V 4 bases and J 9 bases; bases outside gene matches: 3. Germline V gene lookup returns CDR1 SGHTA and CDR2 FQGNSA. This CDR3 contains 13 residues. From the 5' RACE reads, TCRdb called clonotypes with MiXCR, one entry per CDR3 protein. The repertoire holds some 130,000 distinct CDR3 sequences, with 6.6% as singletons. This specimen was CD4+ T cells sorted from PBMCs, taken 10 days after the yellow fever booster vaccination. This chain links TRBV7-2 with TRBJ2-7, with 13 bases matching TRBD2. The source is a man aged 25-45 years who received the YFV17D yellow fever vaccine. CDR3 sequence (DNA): TGTGCCAGCAGCTCGGGACTAGCGGGACGGCAGTACTTC. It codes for CASSSGLAGRQYF.